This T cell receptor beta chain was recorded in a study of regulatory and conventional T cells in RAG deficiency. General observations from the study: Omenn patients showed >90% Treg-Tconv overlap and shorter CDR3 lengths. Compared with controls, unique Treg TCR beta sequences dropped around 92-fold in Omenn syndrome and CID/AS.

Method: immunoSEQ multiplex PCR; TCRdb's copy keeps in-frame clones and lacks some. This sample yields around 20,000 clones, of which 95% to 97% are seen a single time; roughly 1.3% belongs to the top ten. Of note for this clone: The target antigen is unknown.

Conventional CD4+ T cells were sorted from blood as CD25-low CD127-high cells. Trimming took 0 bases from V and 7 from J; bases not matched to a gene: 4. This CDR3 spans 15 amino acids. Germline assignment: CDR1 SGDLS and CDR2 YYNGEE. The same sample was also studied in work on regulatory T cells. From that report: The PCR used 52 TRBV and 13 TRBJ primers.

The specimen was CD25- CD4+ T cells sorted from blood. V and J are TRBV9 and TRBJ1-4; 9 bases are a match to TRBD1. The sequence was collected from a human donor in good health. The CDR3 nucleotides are TGTGCCAGCAGCGTAGGACAGGGGGGGCGTGAAAAACTGTTTTTT. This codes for CASSVGQGGREKLFF.